The T cell receptor beta chain described here comes from a study of T-cell memory formation after mild COVID-19. Study-wide context: The two donors had largely donor-specific TCR clusters.

As to this clonotype: Antigen specificity is unknown. The junction and the germline gene differ at one end; a read error may be behind it.

Germline V CDR1 and CDR2: LNHDA, SQIVND (reference sequence). This CDR3 has 14 amino acids. TCRdb reprocessed the 5' RACE reads via MiXCR and lists one record per CDR3 protein. The data show about 440,000 distinct CDR3 sequences, 15% to 25% seen once. Study conclusions and caveats: Nothing confirmed that second-wave clones peaking on day 37 were specific for SARS-CoV-2. Later expanders leaned CD4+, whereas clones that contracted between day 15 and 85 were balanced CD4/CD8. Those CD4+ clones that contracted were mainly in CM and EM (CD8+ ones in EMRA).

The V gene is TRBV19, the J gene TRBJ1-2, with D maybe TRBD1 (5 bases). This sequence originates from an adult woman who had mild COVID-19 (a few samples of this study predate the infection). Cell type and time point are not known. Material for sequencing was PBMCs or a T cell subset sorted from them (not recorded which). In DNA form, the CDR3 reads TGTGCCAGTAGTATCAGCCCGACCCCCGGGGGTGCCTACTTC. Amino acids: CASSISPTPGGAYF.